This T cell receptor (beta chain) was identified in a study of T cells in lung cancer brain metastases. At the level of the study: Tobacco use history was present in about 85% of the 20 patients, median around 44 pack-years. Broader study findings: Few clones were shared between paired lesions (mean Morisita around 0.23); most were lesion-specific. Paired primaries held more unique productive clones than brain metastases (median roughly 4,600 versus 1,500).

The CDR3 consists of 12 residues. The V and J ends lost 0 bases and 6 bases respectively, with 6 bases between them. Germline CDR1 SGHRS, CDR2 YFSETQ. The assay was immunoSEQ multiplex PCR, and TCRdb's table has in-frame clones only and misses some. The table has approximately 3,000 clones, about 85% seen once; the top ten hold 6% to 8.5%. Comment on this clone: Antigen: not known.

Patients with a history of multiple malignancies were excluded. V usage is TRBV5-1 and J usage is TRBJ1-2, with D unresolved. Sequenced input: tumor tissue from the primary lung tumor. This receptor was obtained from a woman in her fifties or sixties with non-small cell lung cancer. The CDR3 sequence is CASSLETHGYTF. In nucleotides, the CDR3 is TGCGCCAGCAGCTTGGAAACTCATGGCTACACCTTC.